This TCR beta chain was documented in a study of blood T cell repertoires in COVID-19. About the research overall: Both acute and convalescent COVID-19 samples were obtained from the United States, Italy and Spain.

The CDR3 runs to 12 residues. The germline V gene has CDR1 SNHLY and CDR2 FYNNEI. V gave up 9 bases and J gave up 9 bases, with 12 bases separating them. Original methodology: Reference gene primer amplification gave estimated nucleated cell counts. TCRdb's table, derived via immunoSEQ multiplex PCR, lists solely in-frame clones and lacks some. V and J calls and clone size are given by that table; D and trimming were obtained from the DNA. This table has around 70,000 clones, around 82% appearing once. This TCR was recovered from a man aged 55-75 years with acute or convalescent COVID-19. The sample comprised peripheral blood. The chain employs TRBV2 and TRBJ1-6, with D possibly matching TRBD1 (6 bases). The CDR3 loop reads CARGTRASPLHF. In DNA form, the CDR3 reads TGTGCCAGGGGGACACGTGCTTCACCCCTCCACTTT.